These 8 T cell receptor beta chains share one sample of origin, sequenced in a study of blood T cell repertoires in COVID-19. Clones were sequenced by immunoSEQ multiplex PCR, and TCRdb holds only the in-frame ones, with some missing. Here the sample spans about 480,000 clones, approximately 87% being singletons. Sequencing was done on a sample of PBMCs or T cells enriched from blood (not recorded which). These receptor sequences come from a woman in her thirties or forties who had recovered from COVID-19.

V usage is TRBV19 and J usage is TRBJ1-1; D gene uncertain. Germline lookup yields CDR1 LNHDA and CDR2 SQIVND (reference sequence). Trimming stripped 5 bases from V and 11 bases from J, with 18 bases between. The CDR3 is 13 residues long. CDR3 coding DNA: TGTGCCAGTAGTTCTTCGGGAGACGCCATGGCTTTCTTT. This sequence encodes CASSSSGDAMAFF.

This clone was counted a few times. The chain recombines TRBV7-9 with TRBJ2-1; TRBD1 aligns across 7 bases. The germline CDR1 and CDR2 sequences are SEHNR and FQNEAQ (reference sequence). CDR3 length: 16 residues. Trimming cost V 4 bases and J 0 bases; bases outside gene matches: 6. For the CDR3, the DNA is TGTGCCAGCAGCTCTGGGACAGATGTCTCCTACAATGAGCAGTTCTTC. It translates to CASSSGTDVSYNEQFF.

This clone appeared a few times. The sample contains more than one DNA sequence encoding this CDR3. The rearrangement links TRBV18 to TRBJ1-1; D is undetermined. CDR1 and CDR2 (germline): KGHSH, LQKENI. Trimming left V 0 bases short and J 2 bases short, with 4 bases between. This CDR3 region has 13 residues. CDR3: CASSPPQNTEAFF. CDR3 nucleotides: TGTGCCAGCTCACCACCCCAAAACACTGAAGCTTTCTTT.

The V gene is TRBV11-2, the J gene TRBJ1-6, with D unresolved. The germline CDR1 and CDR2 sequences are SGHAT and FQNNGV. The V and J ends lost 0 bases and 3 bases respectively, with 9 bases between them. The CDR3 length is 16 residues. CDR3 sequence: CASSLERRYYNSPLHF. The CDR3 DNA reads TGTGCCAGCAGCTTAGAACGGAGATACTATAATTCACCCCTCCACTTT. Full variable domain (rest looked up from reference TRBV11-2 and TRBJ1-6): EAGVAQSPRYKIIEKRQSVAFWCNPISGHATLYWYQQILGQGPKLLIQFQNNGVVDDSQLPKDRFSAERLKGVDSTLKIQPAKLEDSAVYLCASSLERRYYNSPLHFGNGTRLTVT.

The CDR3 region is CAWSPGSGNTIYF. The CDR3 DNA follows: TGTGCCTGGAGTCCGGGTTCTGGAAACACCATATATTTT. The genes are TRBV30 and TRBJ1-3; D gene ambiguous. The germline CDR1 and CDR2 sequences are GTSNPN and SVGIG (reference sequence). The ends were cut back, 2 bases at V and 1 base at J, with 6 bases in the middle. This CDR3 comprises 13 residues.

This rearrangement joins TRBV5-4 to TRBJ2-1; D might be TRBD1 (6 bases). Germline lookup yields CDR1 SGHNT and CDR2 YYREEE (reference sequence). Trimming pared 5 bases from V and 4 bases from J, leaving 16 bases between. There are 15 residues in the CDR3. The CDR3 loop reads CASSSRQEPYNEQFF. The CDR3 coding sequence is TGTGCCAGCAGTTCAAGACAGGAGCCATACAATGAGCAGTTCTTC.

This clone was seen more than once but under ten times. The chain joins TRBV5-1 to TRBJ1-2; 11 bases are shared with TRBD1. CDR1 is SGHRS and CDR2 is YFSETQ in the germline V gene. The J segment lost 5 bases and the V segment lost 4 bases, leaving 10 bases of the junction unmatched. This CDR3 contains 16 residues. CDR3: CASSGRTGGARYGYTF. The CDR3 bases are TGCGCCAGCAGCGGGAGGACAGGGGGCGCCAGGTATGGCTACACCTTC.

This clone showed up just a few times. V and J are TRBV25-1 and TRBJ1-5; tentatively, D is TRBD1 (5 bases). CDR3 length: 14 residues. Deletions cut 4 bases from V and 6 bases from J, with 13 bases between. The V gene's germline CDR1 is MGHDK and CDR2 SYGVNS. The CDR3 DNA follows: TGTGCCAGCAGTGGATGGGGGGACCGTCAGCCCCAGCATTTT. Residues: CASSGWGDRQPQHF.